The 26 T cell receptor beta chains listed next were all sequenced from one sample in a study of blood T cell repertoires in COVID-19. Sequenced by immunoSEQ multiplex PCR; TCRdb stores in-frame clones only, minus some. In the table there are about 68,000 clones, over 75% of which are singletons. Sequenced material: peripheral blood. The source is a human donor in a cohort sampled during active COVID-19.

The gene calls are TRBV28 and TRBJ1-3; 9 bases line up with TRBD1. The V and J ends lost 4 bases and 2 bases, in that order; junction bases with no gene match: 9. This CDR3 contains 17 residues. Germline assignment: CDR1 MDHEN and CDR2 SYDVKM. CDR3: CASSSSGQGWTGNTIYF. CDR3 DNA: TGTGCCAGCAGTTCCTCGGGACAGGGCTGGACTGGAAACACCATATATTTT.

V and J are TRBV5-8 and TRBJ1-2; 7 bases line up with TRBD1. Germline CDR1 SGHTS, CDR2 YDEGEE. The CDR3 runs to 15 residues. The V gene end was trimmed by 1 base and the J gene end by 7 bases; junction bases not matched to a gene: 10. The CDR3 protein is CASSLRQGREAGYTF. As DNA, the CDR3 is TGTGCCAGCAGCTTGAGACAGGGAAGAGAGGCTGGCTACACCTTC.

The chain links TRBV5-4 to TRBJ2-7; TRBD1 might be the D (5 bases). Trimming cost V 0 bases and J 3 bases, with 10 bases left between them. The CDR3 loop spans 14 amino acids. The V gene's germline CDR1 is SGHNT and CDR2 YYREEE (reference sequence). CDR3 protein: CASSLAGIRYEQYF. Written as DNA, the CDR3 is TGTGCCAGCAGCTTGGCAGGGATTCGCTACGAGCAGTACTTC.

CDR3 bases: TGCGCCAGCAGCCTGGGGACCCTGGGGGCCAACACTGAAGCTTTCTTT. As protein: CASSLGTLGANTEAFF. The rearrangement uses TRBV4-1 and TRBJ1-1, with a weak D call TRBD1 (6 bases). Germline-derived CDR1 and CDR2 are MGHRA and YSYEKL. V was cut by 4 bases and J by 2 bases, with 17 bases left in between. This CDR3 spans 16 amino acids.

The chain is built from TRBV6-4 and TRBJ2-1; 8 nucleotides line up with TRBD2. V was pared by 0 bases and J by 9 bases, with 13 bases of the junction left unmatched. This CDR3 contains 17 residues. Germline V CDR1 and CDR2: MRHNA, SNTAGT. The CDR3 sequence is CASSDSRLSGKNAEQFF. The CDR3 bases are TGTGCCAGCAGTGACTCCCGACTTAGCGGGAAGAATGCTGAGCAGTTCTTC.

This chain uses TRBV11-2 with TRBJ1-1, with D perhaps matching TRBD1 (6 bases). In germline, CDR1 is SGHAT, CDR2 FQNNGV. Trimming left V 11 bases short and J 1 base short, with 14 bases between. The CDR3 is made up of 13 amino acids. CDR3 nucleotide sequence: TGTGCCGGGGGCGTAGCAGCGAACACTGAAGCTTTCTTT. This gives the protein CAGGVAANTEAFF.

This chain links TRBV7-9 with TRBJ2-2; D is possibly TRBD2 (6 bases). Trimming stripped 4 bases from V and 2 bases from J, with 17 bases between. The CDR3 extends over 17 amino acids. Looked up from germline, CDR1 is SEHNR and CDR2 is FQNEAQ (reference sequence). This chain's CDR3 is CASSYKPGTYNTGELFF. CDR3 in DNA: TGTGCCAGCAGCTACAAACCGGGGACTTACAACACCGGGGAGCTGTTTTTT.

The chain uses TRBV11-1 and TRBJ2-1; the match to TRBD2 covers 8 bases. The CDR3 has 16 residues. V was clipped by 7 bases and J by 4 bases; unmatched bases: 12. Germline CDR1 and CDR2: SGHAT and FQDESV (reference sequence). The CDR3 DNA follows: TGTGCCAGCACGTCGACCGGGACTAGGACATACAATGAGCAGTTCTTC. This translates into CASTSTGTRTYNEQFF.

This chain links TRBV5-4 with TRBJ2-1, with 7 positions matching TRBD1. Germline assignment: CDR1 SGHNT and CDR2 YYREEE (reference sequence). V shed 5 bases and J 5 bases; nucleotides not matched to a gene: 10. The CDR3 runs 15 residues. The CDR3 DNA reads TGTGCCAGCAGGATGGACAGGAGCCTCCACAATGAGCAGTTCTTC. It yields the protein CASRMDRSLHNEQFF.

The chain employs TRBV28 and TRBJ2-5, with a weak D call TRBD2 (5 bases). The CDR3 is made up of 12 amino acids. With 6 bases removed from V and 5 bases from J, the gap between germline ends came to 10 bases. Germline values: CDR1 MDHEN, CDR2 SYDVKM. Here the CDR3 reads CASSSGKETQYF. The DNA of the CDR3 is TGTGCCAGCAGCTCGGGAAAGGAGACCCAGTACTTC.

This chain uses TRBV4-2 with TRBJ2-2; 7 bases agree with TRBD2. Germline-derived CDR1 and CDR2 are LGHNA and YNFKEQ. V trimming: 1 base; J trimming: 7 bases; junction bases outside the gene matches: 15. This CDR3 contains 18 residues. The CDR3 DNA reads as TGTGCCAGCAGCCAAGGCCAGGCCCTAACTAGCGTGGGCGGGGAGCTGTTTTTT. It translates to CASSQGQALTSVGGELFF.

This clone has just one count. The chain combines TRBV4-2 with TRBJ1-2; D gene unclear. Trimming stripped 1 base from V and 6 bases from J, with 21 bases between. Germline CDR1 LGHNA, CDR2 YNFKEQ. The CDR3 consists of 17 residues. The CDR3 protein is CASSQVVEAAVKDGYTF. The CDR3, as DNA: TGTGCCAGCAGCCAAGTGGTTGAGGCAGCCGTCAAAGATGGCTACACCTTC.

The V call is TRBV18, the J call TRBJ2-5, with 8 bases lining up with TRBD2. CDR1 is KGHSH, CDR2 LQKENI, per germline. This CDR3 comprises 17 residues. J gave up 6 bases and V 5 bases, and 17 bases lay outside the gene matches. CDR3 sequence (DNA): TGTGCCAGCTCAGCGGGGAGCGGGGGCGAGTTTGCAAAGACCCAGTACTTC. Translation: CASSAGSGGEFAKTQYF.

The gene calls are TRBV27 and TRBJ1-4, with D perhaps TRBD1 (5 bases). This CDR3 has 13 residues. V was pared by 8 bases and J by 8 bases, with 15 bases between. Looked up from germline, CDR1 is MNHEY and CDR2 is SMNVEV (reference sequence). CDR3 region: CASGGTPWEKLFF. DNA of the CDR3: TGTGCCAGCGGAGGGACTCCTTGGGAAAAACTGTTTTTT.

The chain carries TRBV6-5 and TRBJ1-5; 9 bases match TRBD1. J was trimmed by 6 bases and V by 6 bases; bases with no gene match: 6. This CDR3 has 14 amino acids. The V gene's germline CDR1 is MNHEY and CDR2 SVGAGI. CDR3 coding DNA: TGTGCCAGCAGAGGGGACAGGGTTGGTCAGCCCCAGCATTTT. Translation gives CASRGDRVGQPQHF.

V and J are TRBV28 and TRBJ2-7; TRBD1 aligns across 8 bases. V lost 4 bases and J lost 6; bases outside the gene matches: 8. CDR3 size: 14 residues. Germline CDR1 is MDHEN and CDR2 is SYDVKM. CDR3 residues: CASSSGQGVGEQYF. The CDR3 DNA reads TGTGCCAGCAGTTCCGGACAGGGAGTGGGCGAGCAGTACTTC.

This CDR3 reads CASRPTKNTEAFF. The DNA for the CDR3 is TGTGCCAGCAGGCCAACAAAAAACACTGAAGCTTTCTTT. This chain uses TRBV28 with TRBJ1-1; D gene ambiguous. The CDR3 sequence is 13 residues long. Germline V lookup: CDR1 MDHEN, CDR2 SYDVKM. Trimming removed 6 bases from V and 2 bases from J, with 10 bases in between.

The sample holds one count of this clone. The chain has TRBV5-1 and TRBJ1-6; D gene unclear. Germline lookup yields CDR1 SGHRS and CDR2 YFSETQ. CDR3 length equals 18 residues. The ends were cut back, 2 bases at V and 0 bases at J, with 15 bases in the middle. The DNA for the CDR3 is TGCGCCAGCAGCTTACGGGCAAGGGAGGGCTCCTATAATTCACCCCTCCACTTT. It is translated as CASSLRAREGSYNSPLHF.

The gene calls are TRBV7-9 and TRBJ1-1; 7 positions match TRBD1. V lost 6 bases and J lost 0; bases outside the gene matches: 4. CDR3 length equals 14 residues. Germline CDR1 is SEHNR and CDR2 is FQNEAQ (reference sequence). For the CDR3, the DNA is TGTGCCAGCAGAGGGACAGTCATGAACACTGAAGCTTTCTTT. Its protein product is CASRGTVMNTEAFF.

There are a few counts of this clone. V gene TRBV7-2 combines with J gene TRBJ2-2, with 7 bases matching TRBD1. With 5 bases clipped from V and 4 bases from J, the junction kept 7 bases outside the gene matches. CDR1 is SGHTA and CDR2 is FQGNSA in the germline V gene. This CDR3 comprises 15 residues. The CDR3 loop is CASSPNRGGTGELFF. The CDR3 DNA is TGTGCCAGCAGCCCGAACAGGGGTGGCACCGGGGAGCTGTTTTTT.

The rearrangement links TRBV28 to TRBJ1-2; maybe TRBD1 (5 bases). CDR3 length: 13 amino acids. Trimming left V 3 bases short and J 6 bases short, with 11 bases between. Germline V CDR1 and CDR2: MDHEN, SYDVKM. For the CDR3, the DNA is TGTGCCAGCAGTTTTGGGACTCGACATGGCTACACCTTC. Translating it yields CASSFGTRHGYTF.

Worth noting for this clone: The junction departs from the called germline gene at one end, perhaps through a read error. The rearrangement joins TRBV7-9 to TRBJ2-7, with D tentatively TRBD1 (5 bases). This CDR3 comprises 12 residues. CDR1 is SEHNR, CDR2 FQNEAQ, per germline (reference sequence). The CDR3 reads CASTLPGGHGAF. Written as DNA, the CDR3 is TGTGCCAGCACCCTACCCGGTGGACACGGCGCCTTC.

CDR3 loop: CASSTAGTRKGEQYF. CDR3 nucleotide sequence: TGTGCCAGCAGCACCGCCGGGACTAGAAAAGGCGAGCAGTACTTC. The J gene is TRBJ2-7, the V gene TRBV7-9; 8 bases match TRBD2. The germline V gene has CDR1 SEHNR and CDR2 FQNEAQ (reference sequence). CDR3 size: 15 residues. V lost 5 bases to trimming and J lost 6 bases; unmatched junction nucleotides: 12. The full variable domain, in which reference TRBV7-9 and TRBJ2-7 provide the parts outside the CDR3, is DTGVSQNPRHKITKRGQNVTFRCDPISEHNRLYWYRQTLGQGPEFLTYFQNEAQLEKSRLLSDRFSAERPKGSFSTLEIQRTEQGDSAMYLCASSTAGTRKGEQYFGPGTRLTVT.

This clone was found a few times. CDR3 protein: CASSSQGVGETQYF. The CDR3 DNA sequence: TGTGCCAGCAGCTCACAGGGAGTCGGAGAGACCCAGTACTTC. The chain has TRBV7-9 and TRBJ2-5; the D gene is possibly TRBD1 (6 bases). This CDR3 is 14 amino acids long. Trimming took 4 bases from V and 4 from J, leaving 13 bases between them. Germline CDR1 reads SEHNR; CDR2 reads FQNEAQ (reference sequence).

V and J are TRBV2 and TRBJ2-7; D is uncertain. This CDR3 is built from 11 residues. CDR1 and CDR2 (germline): SNHLY, FYNNEI. The V and J ends lost 5 bases and 12 bases respectively, with 14 bases between them. CDR3 coding DNA: TGTGCCAGCAGTTCGACGGCCTCGGGGTACTTC. Protein: CASSSTASGYF.

This clone was seen only a few times. The chain recombines TRBV7-9 with TRBJ1-1; possibly TRBD1 for D (6 bases). CDR3 length equals 12 residues. Germline CDR1 is SEHNR and CDR2 is FQNEAQ (reference sequence). The ends were cut back, 6 bases at V and 5 bases at J, with 10 bases in the middle. In nucleotides, the CDR3 is TGTGCCAGCAGTTCACAGGGTACTGAAGCTTTCTTT. Its protein is CASSSQGTEAFF.